This T cell receptor beta chain comes out of a study of blood T cell repertoires in COVID-19. On the study more broadly: The United States, Italy and Spain supplied acute and convalescent COVID-19 samples.

The trim removed 6 bases at V and 11 bases at J, leaving 8 bases unmatched. This CDR3 has 13 amino acids. CDR1 is MDHEN, CDR2 SYDVKM, per germline. Clones were sequenced by immunoSEQ multiplex PCR, and TCRdb holds only the in-frame ones, with some missing. Altogether about 230,000 clones are present, roughly 80% being singletons, with the ten largest covering approximately 2.6%. This receptor was taken from a woman aged 70-85 years with active or convalescent COVID-19. Sequencing was performed on peripheral blood. This chain connects TRBV28 to TRBJ1-1; the match to TRBD1 covers 11 bases. The CDR3 is CASSLPDRGLAFF. The CDR3, as DNA: TGTGCCAGCAGCCTACCGGACAGGGGGCTTGCTTTCTTT.